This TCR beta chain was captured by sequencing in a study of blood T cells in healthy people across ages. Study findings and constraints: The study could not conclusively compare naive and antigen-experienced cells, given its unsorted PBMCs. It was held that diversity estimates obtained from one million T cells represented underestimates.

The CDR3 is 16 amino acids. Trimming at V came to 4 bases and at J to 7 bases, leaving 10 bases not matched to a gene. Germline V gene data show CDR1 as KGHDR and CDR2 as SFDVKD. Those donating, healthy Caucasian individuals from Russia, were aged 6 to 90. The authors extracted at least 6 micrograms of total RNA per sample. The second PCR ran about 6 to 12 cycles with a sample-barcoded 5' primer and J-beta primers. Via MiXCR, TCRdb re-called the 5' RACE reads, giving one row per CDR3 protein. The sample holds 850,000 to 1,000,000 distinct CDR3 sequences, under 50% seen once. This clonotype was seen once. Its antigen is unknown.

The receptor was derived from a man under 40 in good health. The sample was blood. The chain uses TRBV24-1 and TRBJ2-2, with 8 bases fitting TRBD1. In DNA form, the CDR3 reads TGTGCCACCAGTGACCCGCCGGGACAGGACTACGGGGAGCTGTTTTTT. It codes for CATSDPPGQDYGELFF.